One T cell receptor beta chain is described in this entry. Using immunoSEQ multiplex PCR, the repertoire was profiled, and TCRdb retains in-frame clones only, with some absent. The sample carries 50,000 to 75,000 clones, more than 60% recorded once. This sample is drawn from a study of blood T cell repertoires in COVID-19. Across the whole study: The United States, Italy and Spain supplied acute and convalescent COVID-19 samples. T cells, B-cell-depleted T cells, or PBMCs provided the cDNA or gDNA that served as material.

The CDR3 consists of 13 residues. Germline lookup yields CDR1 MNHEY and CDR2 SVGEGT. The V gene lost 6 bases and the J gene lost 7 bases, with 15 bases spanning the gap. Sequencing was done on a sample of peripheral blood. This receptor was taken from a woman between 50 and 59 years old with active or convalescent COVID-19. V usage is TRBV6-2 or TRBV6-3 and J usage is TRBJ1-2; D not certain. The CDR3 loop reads CASSGAVGSGYTF. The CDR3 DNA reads TGTGCCAGCAGCGGTGCCGTCGGTTCTGGCTACACCTTC.